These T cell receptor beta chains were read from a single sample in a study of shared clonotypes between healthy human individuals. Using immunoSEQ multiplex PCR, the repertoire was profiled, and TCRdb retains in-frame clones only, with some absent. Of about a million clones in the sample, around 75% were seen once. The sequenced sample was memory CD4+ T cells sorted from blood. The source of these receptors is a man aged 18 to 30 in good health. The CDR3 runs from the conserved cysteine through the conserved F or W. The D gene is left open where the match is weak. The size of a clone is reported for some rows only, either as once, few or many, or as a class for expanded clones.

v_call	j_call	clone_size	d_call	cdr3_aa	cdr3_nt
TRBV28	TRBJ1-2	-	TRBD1	CASSLRTGYGYTF	TGTGCCAGCAGTTTAAGGACAGGCTATGGCTACACCTTC
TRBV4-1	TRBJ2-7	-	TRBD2	CASSRSGSRYEQYF	TGCGCCAGCAGCAGAAGCGGGAGTAGGTACGAGCAGTACTTC
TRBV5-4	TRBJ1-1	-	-	CASIQTGAWGTEAFF	TGTGCCAGCATCCAGACGGGGGCTTGGGGCACTGAAGCTTTCTTT
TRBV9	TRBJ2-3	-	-	CASSVELRGTDTQYF	TGTGCCAGCAGCGTAGAACTGCGCGGCACAGATACGCAGTATTTT
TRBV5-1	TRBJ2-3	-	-	CASSLMGGGVDTQYF	TGCGCCAGCAGCTTAATGGGGGGAGGAGTAGATACGCAGTATTTT
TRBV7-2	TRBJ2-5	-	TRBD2	CASSLLAGGWETQYF	TGTGCCAGCAGCCTCTTAGCGGGAGGTTGGGAGACCCAGTACTTC
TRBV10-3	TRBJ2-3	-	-	CAISEPGGTQYF	TGTGCCATCAGTGAGCCCGGAGGTACGCAGTATTTT
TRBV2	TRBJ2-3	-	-	CASSDSATTDTQYF	TGTGCCAGCAGTGATTCGGCGACCACAGATACGCAGTATTTT
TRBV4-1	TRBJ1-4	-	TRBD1	CASSRTKGGQGLEKLFF	TGCGCCAGCAGCCGCACAAAAGGGGGACAGGGCCTCGAAAAACTGTTTTTT
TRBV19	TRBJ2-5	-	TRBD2	CASSGVVKQETQYF	TGTGCCAGCAGCGGGGTTGTTAAACAAGAGACCCAGTACTTC
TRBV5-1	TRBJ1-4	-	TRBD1	CASNPTGEAEKLFF	TGCGCCAGCAATCCGACAGGGGAGGCGGAAAAACTGTTTTTT
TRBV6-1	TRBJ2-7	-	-	CASSDNGGFFGEQYF	TGTGCCAGCAGTGACAACGGGGGTTTTTTTGGCGAGCAGTACTTC
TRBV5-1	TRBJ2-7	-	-	CASSTPEGVQEQYF	TGCGCCAGCAGCACACCCGAGGGGGTACAAGAGCAGTACTTC
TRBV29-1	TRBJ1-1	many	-	CSVDKAGMNTEAFF	TGCAGCGTCGATAAGGCAGGGATGAACACTGAAGCTTTCTTT
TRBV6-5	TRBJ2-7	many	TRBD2	CASSSLAGVGEQYF	TGTGCCAGCAGTTCCCTAGCGGGAGTGGGCGAGCAGTACTTC
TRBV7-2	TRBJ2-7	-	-	CASSSNGRNYEQYF	TGTGCCAGCAGCTCAAATGGTAGAAACTACGAGCAGTACTTC
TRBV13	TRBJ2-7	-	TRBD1	CASSLRTGDEQYF	TGTGCCAGCAGCCTACGGACAGGGGACGAGCAGTACTTC
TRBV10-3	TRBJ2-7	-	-	CAVAQGRVGEQYF	TGTGCCGTTGCACAGGGTAGGGTCGGCGAGCAGTACTTC
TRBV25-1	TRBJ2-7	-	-	CASSDFRDEQYF	TGTGCCAGCAGCGATTTCAGGGACGAGCAGTACTTC
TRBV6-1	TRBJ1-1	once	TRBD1	CASSEQGAVRAFF	TGTGCCAGCAGTGAACAGGGGGCTGTGAGGGCTTTCTTT
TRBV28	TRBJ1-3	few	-	CASSTGSAGNTIYF	TGTGCCAGCAGCACAGGGTCGGCTGGAAACACCATATATTTT
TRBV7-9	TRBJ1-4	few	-	CASSLRQGGTNEKLFF	TGTGCCAGCAGCCTCCGGCAGGGAGGGACTAATGAAAAACTGTTTTTT
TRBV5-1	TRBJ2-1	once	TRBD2	CASSSPAGGRGNEQFF	TGCGCCAGCAGCAGCCCCGCGGGAGGCCGTGGTAATGAGCAGTTCTTC
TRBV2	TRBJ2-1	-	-	CASRKTDSSYNEQFF	TGTGCCAGCAGGAAAACGGATAGCTCCTACAATGAGCAGTTCTTC
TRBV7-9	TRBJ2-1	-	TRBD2	CASSLAAGGLNEQFF	TGTGCCAGCAGCTTAGCGGCGGGAGGGCTCAATGAGCAGTTCTTC
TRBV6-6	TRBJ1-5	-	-	CASSYSIADNQPQHF	TGTGCCAGCAGTTACTCGATTGCCGATAATCAGCCCCAGCATTTT
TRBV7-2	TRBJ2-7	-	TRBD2	CASSLSSGGEYEQYF	TGTGCCAGCAGCTTATCGTCGGGAGGGGAATACGAGCAGTACTTC
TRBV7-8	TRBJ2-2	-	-	CASSLEGGSAGELFF	TGTGCCAGCAGCTTAGAGGGGGGCTCTGCCGGGGAGCTGTTTTTT
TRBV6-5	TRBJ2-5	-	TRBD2	CASRLGGQVGETQYF	TGTGCCAGCAGGCTGGGAGGGCAGGTAGGAGAGACCCAGTACTTC
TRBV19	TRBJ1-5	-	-	CASSRPDSSNQPQHF	TGTGCCAGTAGTAGACCGGACAGCTCCAATCAGCCCCAGCATTTT
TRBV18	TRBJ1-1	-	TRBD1	CASSPATGIEAFF	TGTGCCAGCTCACCAGCGACAGGGATTGAAGCTTTCTTT
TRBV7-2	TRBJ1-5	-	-	CASSGQDSNQPQHF	TGTGCCAGCAGCGGTCAAGATAGCAATCAGCCCCAGCATTTT
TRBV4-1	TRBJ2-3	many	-	CASSQDPGVSTDTQYF	TGCGCCAGCAGCCAAGATCCGGGGGTTAGCACAGATACGCAGTATTTT
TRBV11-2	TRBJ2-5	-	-	CASSLGRQETQYF	TGTGCCAGCAGCCTCGGTCGGCAAGAGACCCAGTACTTC
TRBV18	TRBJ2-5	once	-	CASSPVTGQETQYF	TGTGCCAGCTCACCTGTGACCGGACAAGAGACCCAGTACTTC
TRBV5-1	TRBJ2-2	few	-	CASSFRTDNTGELFF	TGCGCCAGCAGCTTTCGGACAGATAACACCGGGGAGCTGTTTTTT
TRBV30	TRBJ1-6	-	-	CAWSVSGRVNSPLHF	TGTGCCTGGAGTGTATCCGGCAGGGTGAATTCACCCCTCCACTTT
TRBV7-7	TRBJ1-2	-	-	CASSPASRRDYGYTF	TGTGCTAGCAGCCCAGCCTCCCGCCGCGACTATGGCTACACCTTC
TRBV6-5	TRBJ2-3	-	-	CASSYGAPSTDTQYF	TGTGCCAGCAGTTACGGGGCGCCTAGCACAGATACGCAGTATTTT
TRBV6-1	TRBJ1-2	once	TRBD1	CASRGQIYGYTF	TGTGCCAGCCGGGGACAGATCTATGGCTACACCTTC